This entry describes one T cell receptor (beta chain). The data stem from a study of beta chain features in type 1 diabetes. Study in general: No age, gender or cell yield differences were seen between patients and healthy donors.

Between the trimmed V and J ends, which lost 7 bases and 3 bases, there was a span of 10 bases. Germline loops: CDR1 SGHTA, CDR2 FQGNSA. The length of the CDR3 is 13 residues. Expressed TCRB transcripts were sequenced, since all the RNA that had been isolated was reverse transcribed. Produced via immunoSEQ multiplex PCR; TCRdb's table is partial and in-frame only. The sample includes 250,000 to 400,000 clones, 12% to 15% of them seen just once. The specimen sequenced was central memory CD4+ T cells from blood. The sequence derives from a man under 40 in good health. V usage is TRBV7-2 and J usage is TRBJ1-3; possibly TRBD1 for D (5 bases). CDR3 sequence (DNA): TGTGCCAGCAATACAGGTTATGGAAACACCATATATTTT. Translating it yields CASNTGYGNTIYF.